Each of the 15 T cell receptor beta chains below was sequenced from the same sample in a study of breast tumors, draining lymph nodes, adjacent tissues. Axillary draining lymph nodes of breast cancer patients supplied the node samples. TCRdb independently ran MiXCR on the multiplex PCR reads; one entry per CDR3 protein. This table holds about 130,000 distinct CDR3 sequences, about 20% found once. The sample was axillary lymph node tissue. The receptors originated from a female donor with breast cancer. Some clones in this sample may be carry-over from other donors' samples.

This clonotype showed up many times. The chain's CDR3 is CASSATGIYNEQFF. CDR3 DNA sequence: TGTGCCAGCAGTGCTACCGGGATCTACAATGAGCAGTTCTTC. This chain joins TRBV6-6 and TRBJ2-1; possibly TRBD2 for D (5 bases). The V end was cut by 5 bases, the J end by 3 bases, with 11 bases between. The CDR3 consists of 14 residues. The germline V gene encodes CDR1 MNHNY and CDR2 SVGAGI (reference sequence).

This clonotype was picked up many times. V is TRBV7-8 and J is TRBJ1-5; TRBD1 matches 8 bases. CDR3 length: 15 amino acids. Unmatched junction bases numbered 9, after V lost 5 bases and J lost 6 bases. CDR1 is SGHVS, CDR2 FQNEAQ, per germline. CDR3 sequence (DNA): TGTGCCAGCAGCCCTTCGGGACAGGTGGCTCAGCCCCAGCATTTT. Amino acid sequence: CASSPSGQVAQPQHF. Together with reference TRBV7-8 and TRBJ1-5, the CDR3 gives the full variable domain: GAGVSQSPRYKVAKRGQDVALRCDPISGHVSLFWYQQALGQGPEFLTYFQNEAQLDKSGLPSDRFFAERPEGSVSTLKIQRTQQEDSAVYLCASSPSGQVAQPQHFGDGTRLSIL.

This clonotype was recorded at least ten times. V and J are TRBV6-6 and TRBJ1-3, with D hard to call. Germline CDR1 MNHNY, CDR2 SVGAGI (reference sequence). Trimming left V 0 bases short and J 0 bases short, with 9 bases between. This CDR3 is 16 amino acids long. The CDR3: CASSYSSPRSGNTIYF. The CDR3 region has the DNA TGTGCCAGCAGTTACTCGAGTCCCCGCTCTGGAAACACCATATATTTT.

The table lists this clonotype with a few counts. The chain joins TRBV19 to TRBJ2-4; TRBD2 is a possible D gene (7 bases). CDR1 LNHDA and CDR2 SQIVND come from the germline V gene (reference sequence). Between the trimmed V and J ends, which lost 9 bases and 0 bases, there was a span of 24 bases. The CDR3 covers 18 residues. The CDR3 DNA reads TGTGCCAGGAGGGAGGGACAAACGGCCATGATAGCCAAAAACATTCAGTACTTC. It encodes CARREGQTAMIAKNIQYF.

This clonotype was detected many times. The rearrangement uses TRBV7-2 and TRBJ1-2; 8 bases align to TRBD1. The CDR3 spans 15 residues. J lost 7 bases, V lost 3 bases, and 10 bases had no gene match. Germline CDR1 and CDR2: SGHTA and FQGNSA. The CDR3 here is CASSFRVDRGAGYTF. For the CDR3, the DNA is TGTGCCAGCAGCTTCAGAGTCGACAGGGGTGCTGGCTACACCTTC.

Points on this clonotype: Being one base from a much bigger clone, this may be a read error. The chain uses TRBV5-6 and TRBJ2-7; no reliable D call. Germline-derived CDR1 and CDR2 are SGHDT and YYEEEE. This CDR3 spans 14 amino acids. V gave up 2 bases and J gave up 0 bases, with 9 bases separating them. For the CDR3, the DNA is TGTGCCAGCAGCTTTCAGGCGCGCTCCTACGAGCAGTACTTC. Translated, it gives CASSFQARSYEQYF.

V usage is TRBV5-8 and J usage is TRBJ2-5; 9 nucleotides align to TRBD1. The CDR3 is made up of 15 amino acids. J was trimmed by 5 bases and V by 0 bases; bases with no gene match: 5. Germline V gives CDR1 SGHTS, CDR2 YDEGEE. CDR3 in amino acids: CASSLGWTGVETQYF. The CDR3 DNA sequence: TGTGCCAGCAGCTTGGGTTGGACAGGGGTTGAGACCCAGTACTTC.

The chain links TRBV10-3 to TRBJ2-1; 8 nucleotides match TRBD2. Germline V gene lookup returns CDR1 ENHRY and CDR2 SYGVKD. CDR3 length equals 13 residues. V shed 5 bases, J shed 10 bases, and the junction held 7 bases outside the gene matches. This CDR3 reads CAISIAGQSEQFF. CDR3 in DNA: TGTGCCATCAGTATAGCGGGACAATCGGAGCAGTTCTTC.

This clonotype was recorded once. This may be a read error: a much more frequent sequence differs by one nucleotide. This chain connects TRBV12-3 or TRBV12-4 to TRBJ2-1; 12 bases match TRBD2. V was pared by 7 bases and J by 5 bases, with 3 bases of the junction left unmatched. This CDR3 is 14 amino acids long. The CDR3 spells CASKTSGGNNEQFF. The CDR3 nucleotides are TGTGCCAGCAAAACTAGCGGGGGGAACAATGAGCAGTTCTTC.

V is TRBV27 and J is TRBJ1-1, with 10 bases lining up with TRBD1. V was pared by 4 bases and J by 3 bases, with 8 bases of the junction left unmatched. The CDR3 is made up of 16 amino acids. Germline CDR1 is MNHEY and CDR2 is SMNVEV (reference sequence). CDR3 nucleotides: TGTGCCAGCAGTTGGACAGGGGGAAGTTTCGACACTGAAGCTTTCTTT. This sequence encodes CASSWTGGSFDTEAFF.

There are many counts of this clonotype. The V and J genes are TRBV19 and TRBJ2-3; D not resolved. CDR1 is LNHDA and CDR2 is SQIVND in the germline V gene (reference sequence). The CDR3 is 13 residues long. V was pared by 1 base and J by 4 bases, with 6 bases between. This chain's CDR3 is CASSIGLSDTQYF. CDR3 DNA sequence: TGTGCCAGTAGTATAGGGTTGTCAGATACGCAGTATTTT.

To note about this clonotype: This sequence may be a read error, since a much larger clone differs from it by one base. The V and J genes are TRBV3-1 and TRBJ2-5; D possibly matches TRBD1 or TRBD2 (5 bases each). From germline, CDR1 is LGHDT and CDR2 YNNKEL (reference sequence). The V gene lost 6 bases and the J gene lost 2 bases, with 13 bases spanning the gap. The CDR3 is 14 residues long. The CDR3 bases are TGTGCCAGCAGGGGAGAGGGGATGCAAGAGACCCAGTACTTC. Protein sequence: CASRGEGMQETQYF.

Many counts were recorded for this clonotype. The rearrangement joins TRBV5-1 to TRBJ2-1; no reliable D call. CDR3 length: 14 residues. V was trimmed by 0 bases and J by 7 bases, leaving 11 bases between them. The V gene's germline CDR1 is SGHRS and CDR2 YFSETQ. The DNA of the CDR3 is TGCGCCAGCAGCTTGGCGGATATGTGGAATGAGCAGTTCTTC. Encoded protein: CASSLADMWNEQFF.

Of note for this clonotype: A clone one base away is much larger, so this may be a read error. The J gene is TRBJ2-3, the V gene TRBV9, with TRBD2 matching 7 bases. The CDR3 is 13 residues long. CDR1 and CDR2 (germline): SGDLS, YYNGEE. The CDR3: CAGSVAPSGTQYF. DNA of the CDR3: TGTGCCGGCAGCGTCGCTCCTAGCGGCACGCAGTATTTT. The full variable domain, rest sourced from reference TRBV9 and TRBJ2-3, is DSGVTQTPKHLITATGQRVTLRCSPRSGDLSVYWYQQSLDQGLQFLIQYYNGEERAKGNILERFSAQQFPDLHSELNLSSLELGDSALYFCAGSVAPSGTQYFGPGTRLTVL.

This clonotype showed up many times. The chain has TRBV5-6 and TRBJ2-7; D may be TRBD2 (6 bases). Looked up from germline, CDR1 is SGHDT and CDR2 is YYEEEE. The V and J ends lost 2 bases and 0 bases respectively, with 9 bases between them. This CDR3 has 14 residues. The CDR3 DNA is TGTGCCAGCAGCTTCCGGGGGTTCTCCTACGAGCAGTACTTC. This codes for CASSFRGFSYEQYF.